Below, one T cell receptor beta chain is given with its context. The data were taken from a study of blood T cell repertoires in COVID-19. TCRdb's table, derived via immunoSEQ multiplex PCR, lists solely in-frame clones and lacks some. The sample holds over 300,000 clones, over 75% seen once. Participant reports of clinical history set cohort assignment. V was pared by 4 bases and J by 3 bases, with 14 bases between. This CDR3 spans 15 amino acids. Germline assignment: CDR1 KGHDR and CDR2 SFDVKD. This clonotype originated in a woman between 25 and 40 years old with acute COVID-19. The sample was PBMCs or T cells enriched from blood (not recorded which). The chain has TRBV24-1 and TRBJ1-1; tentative D call: TRBD1 (6 bases). DNA for the CDR3: TGTGCCACCAGTGACTTTGACAGGTCCTACACTGAAGCTTTCTTT. Residues: CATSDFDRSYTEAFF.